This note documents a single TCR beta chain sequence. In the original workflow: Clinicopathological groups of papillary thyroid cancer showed CDR3 differences that were used to build a distant-metastasis classifier. Via MiXCR, TCRdb re-called the PCR reads. Here the V and J calls rest on TCRdb's processing, not on the authors' analysis. The sample carries tens of thousands of clones, roughly 25% recorded once. The sample belongs to a study of metastatic and nonmetastatic thyroid tumors. V lost 0 bases and J 3 bases, leaving 12 bases between the germline ends. Germline-derived CDR1 and CDR2 are LNHDA and SQIVND (reference sequence). CDR3 length: 15 residues. No treatment of any kind had been given to any patient before thyroid surgery.

The specimen sequenced was blood. The rearrangement links TRBV19 to TRBJ2-7; maybe TRBD1 (5 bases). The origin of this receptor is a female donor with papillary thyroid cancer or a benign thyroid nodule (not recorded which). Some clones in this sample may be carry-over from other donors' samples. The CDR3 spells CASSIETELIYEQYF. As DNA, the CDR3 is TGTGCCAGTAGTATAGAGACAGAGTTGATCTACGAGCAGTACTTC.